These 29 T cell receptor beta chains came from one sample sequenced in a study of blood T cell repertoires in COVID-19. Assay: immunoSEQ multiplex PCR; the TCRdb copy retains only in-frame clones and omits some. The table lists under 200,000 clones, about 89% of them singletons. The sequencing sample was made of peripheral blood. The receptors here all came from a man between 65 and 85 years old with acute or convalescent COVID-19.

Here the CDR3 reads CASSFLGYEQYF. The DNA for the CDR3 is TGTGCCAGCAGCTTCCTCGGCTACGAGCAGTACTTC. V and J are TRBV5-6 and TRBJ2-7; D is unresolved. CDR1 is SGHDT, CDR2 YYEEEE, per germline. The CDR3 totals 12 residues. Deletions cut 2 bases from V and 3 bases from J, with 6 bases between. The full variable domain, with the rest looked up from reference TRBV5-6 and TRBJ2-7, is DAGVTQSPTHLIKTRGQQVTLRCSPKSGHDTVSWYQQALGQGPQFIFQYYEEEERQRGNFPDRFSGHQFPNYSSELNVNALLLGDSALYLCASSFLGYEQYFGPGTRLTVT.

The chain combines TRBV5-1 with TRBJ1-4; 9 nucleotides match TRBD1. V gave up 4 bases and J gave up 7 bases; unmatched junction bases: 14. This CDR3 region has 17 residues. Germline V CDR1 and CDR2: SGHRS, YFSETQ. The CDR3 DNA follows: TGCGCCAGCAGCAGGGGACAGGGCGTCCTTTTACTTGAAAAACTGTTTTTT. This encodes CASSRGQGVLLLEKLFF.

The CDR3 sequence is CASSFSSGANVLTF. CDR3 bases: TGTGCCAGCAGCTTTAGCTCTGGGGCCAACGTCCTGACTTTC. J is TRBJ2-6 and V is TRBV7-3; D gene unclear. CDR3 length: 14 residues. Germline V gives CDR1 SGHTA, CDR2 FQGTGA. V dropped 3 bases and J dropped 0 bases, with 3 bases sitting between them.

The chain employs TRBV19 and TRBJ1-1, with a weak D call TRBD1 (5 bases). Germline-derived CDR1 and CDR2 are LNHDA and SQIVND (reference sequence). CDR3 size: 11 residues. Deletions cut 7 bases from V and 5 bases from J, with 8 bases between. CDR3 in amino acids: CASTRGTEAFF. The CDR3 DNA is TGTGCCAGTACCCGGGGGACTGAAGCTTTCTTT. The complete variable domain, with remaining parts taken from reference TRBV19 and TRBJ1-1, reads DGGITQSPKYLFRKEGQNVTLSCEQNLNHDAMYWYRQDPGQGLRLIYYSQIVNDFQKGDIAEGYSVSREKKESFPLTVTSAQKNPTAFYLCASTRGTEAFFGQGTRLTVV.

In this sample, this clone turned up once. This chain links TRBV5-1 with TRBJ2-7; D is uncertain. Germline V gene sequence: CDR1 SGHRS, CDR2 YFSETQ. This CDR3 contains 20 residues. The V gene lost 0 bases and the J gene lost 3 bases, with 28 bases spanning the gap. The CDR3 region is CASSLGGASTILLPSYEQYF. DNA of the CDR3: TGCGCCAGCAGCTTGGGTGGAGCCTCTACAATCCTCCTCCCCAGCTACGAGCAGTACTTC.

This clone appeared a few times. The CDR3: CASSLEYTAPVGYTF. DNA of the CDR3: TGTGCCAGCAGCTTAGAATACACAGCCCCTGTTGGCTACACCTTC. The chain recombines TRBV7-2 with TRBJ1-2; D unresolved. CDR3 length equals 15 residues. The germline V gene encodes CDR1 SGHTA and CDR2 FQGNSA. Trimming left V 1 base short and J 7 bases short, with 16 bases between.

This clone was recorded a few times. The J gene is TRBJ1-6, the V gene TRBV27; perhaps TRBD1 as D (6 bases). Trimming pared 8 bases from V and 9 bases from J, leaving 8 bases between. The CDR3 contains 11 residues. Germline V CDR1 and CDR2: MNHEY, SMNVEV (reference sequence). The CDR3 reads CASGRGSPLHF. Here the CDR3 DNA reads TGTGCCAGCGGCAGGGGTTCACCCCTCCACTTT.

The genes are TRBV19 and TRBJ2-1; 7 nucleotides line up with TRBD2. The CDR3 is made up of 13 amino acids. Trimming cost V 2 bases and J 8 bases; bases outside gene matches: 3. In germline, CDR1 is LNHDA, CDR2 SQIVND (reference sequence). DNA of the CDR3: TGTGCCAGTAGTATATGGGGGGGGGATGAGCAGTTCTTC. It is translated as CASSIWGGDEQFF. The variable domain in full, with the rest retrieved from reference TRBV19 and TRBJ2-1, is DGGITQSPKYLFRKEGQNVTLSCEQNLNHDAMYWYRQDPGQGLRLIYYSQIVNDFQKGDIAEGYSVSREKKESFPLTVTSAQKNPTAFYLCASSIWGGDEQFFGPGTRLTVL.

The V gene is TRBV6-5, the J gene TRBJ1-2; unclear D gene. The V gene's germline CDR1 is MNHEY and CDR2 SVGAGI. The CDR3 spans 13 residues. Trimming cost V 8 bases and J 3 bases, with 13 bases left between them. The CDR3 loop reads CASSPWGDYGYTF. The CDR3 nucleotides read TGTGCCAGCTCTCCTTGGGGAGACTATGGCTACACCTTC.

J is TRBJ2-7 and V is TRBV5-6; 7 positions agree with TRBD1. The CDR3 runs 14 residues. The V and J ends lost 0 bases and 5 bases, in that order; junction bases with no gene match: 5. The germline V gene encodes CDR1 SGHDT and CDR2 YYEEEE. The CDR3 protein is CASSLGVQGNEQYF. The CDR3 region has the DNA TGTGCCAGCAGCTTGGGGGTACAGGGGAACGAGCAGTACTTC.

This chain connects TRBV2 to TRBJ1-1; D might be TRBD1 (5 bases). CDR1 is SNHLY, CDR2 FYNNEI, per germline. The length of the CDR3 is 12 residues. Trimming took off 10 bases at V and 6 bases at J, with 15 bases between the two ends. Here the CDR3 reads CATSGAGPEAFF. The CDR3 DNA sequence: TGTGCCACCTCTGGAGCAGGGCCTGAAGCTTTCTTT.

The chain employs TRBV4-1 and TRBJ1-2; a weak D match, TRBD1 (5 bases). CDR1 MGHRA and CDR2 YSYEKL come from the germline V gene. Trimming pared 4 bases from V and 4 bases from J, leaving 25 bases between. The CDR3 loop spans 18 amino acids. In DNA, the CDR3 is TGCGCCAGCAGCCCCCACGAGGGGAGGTCGGGAACCTTCTATGGCTACACCTTC. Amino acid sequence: CASSPHEGRSGTFYGYTF.

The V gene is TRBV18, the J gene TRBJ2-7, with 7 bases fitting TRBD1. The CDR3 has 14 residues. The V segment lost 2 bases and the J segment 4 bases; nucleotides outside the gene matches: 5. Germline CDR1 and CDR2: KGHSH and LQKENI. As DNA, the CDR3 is TGTGCCAGCTCACCATCACAGGGGACGTACGAGCAGTACTTC. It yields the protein CASSPSQGTYEQYF.

CDR3 protein: CASSPLTSGGSYNEQFF. Written as DNA, the CDR3 is TGTGCCAGCTCACCACTGACTAGCGGGGGCTCCTACAATGAGCAGTTCTTC. J is TRBJ2-1 and V is TRBV18; 12 bases align to TRBD2. The germline CDR1 and CDR2 sequences are KGHSH and LQKENI. V shed 1 base, J shed 0 bases, and the junction held 1 base outside the gene matches. The CDR3 has 17 amino acids.

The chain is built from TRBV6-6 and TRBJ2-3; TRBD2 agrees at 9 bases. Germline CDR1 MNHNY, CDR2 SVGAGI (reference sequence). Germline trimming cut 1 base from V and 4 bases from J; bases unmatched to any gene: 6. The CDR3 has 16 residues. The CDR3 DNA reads TGTGCCAGCAGTTACTTCGGCGGGGGGGTATCAGATACGCAGTATTTT. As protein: CASSYFGGGVSDTQYF.

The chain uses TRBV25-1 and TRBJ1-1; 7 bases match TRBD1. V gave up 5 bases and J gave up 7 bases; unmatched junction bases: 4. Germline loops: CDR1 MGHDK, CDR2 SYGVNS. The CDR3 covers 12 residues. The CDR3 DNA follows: TGTGCCAGCAGTCTCCCAGGGGGTGAAGCTTTCTTT. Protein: CASSLPGGEAFF.

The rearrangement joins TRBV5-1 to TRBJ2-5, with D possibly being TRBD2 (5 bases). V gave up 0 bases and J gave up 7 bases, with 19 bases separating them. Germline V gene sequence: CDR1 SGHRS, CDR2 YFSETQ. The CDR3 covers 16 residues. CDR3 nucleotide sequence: TGCGCCAGCAGCTTGGTAGGCGGGCTCACCTGGGGGACCCAGTACTTC. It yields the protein CASSLVGGLTWGTQYF.

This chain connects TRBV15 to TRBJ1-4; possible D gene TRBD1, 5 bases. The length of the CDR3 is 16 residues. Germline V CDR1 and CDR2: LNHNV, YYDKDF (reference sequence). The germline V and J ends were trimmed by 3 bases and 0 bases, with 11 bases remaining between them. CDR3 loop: CATSSLFRATNEKLFF. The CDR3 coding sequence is TGTGCCACCAGCAGCCTTTTCAGGGCAACTAATGAAAAACTGTTTTTT.

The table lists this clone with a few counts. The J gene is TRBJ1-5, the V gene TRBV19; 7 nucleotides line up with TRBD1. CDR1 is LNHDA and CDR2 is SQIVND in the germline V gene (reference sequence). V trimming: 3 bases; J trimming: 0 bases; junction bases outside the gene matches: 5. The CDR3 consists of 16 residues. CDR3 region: CASSMGQTYSNQPQHF. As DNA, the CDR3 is TGTGCCAGTAGTATGGGACAGACCTATAGCAATCAGCCCCAGCATTTT. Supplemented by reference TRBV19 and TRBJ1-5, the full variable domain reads DGGITQSPKYLFRKEGQNVTLSCEQNLNHDAMYWYRQDPGQGLRLIYYSQIVNDFQKGDIAEGYSVSREKKESFPLTVTSAQKNPTAFYLCASSMGQTYSNQPQHFGDGTRLSIL.

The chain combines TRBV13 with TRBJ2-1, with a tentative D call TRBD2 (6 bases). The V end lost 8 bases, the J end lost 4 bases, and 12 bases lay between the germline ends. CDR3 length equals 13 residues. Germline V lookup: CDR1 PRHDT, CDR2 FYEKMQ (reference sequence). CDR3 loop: CASGPGGYNEQFF. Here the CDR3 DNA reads TGTGCCAGCGGACCCGGGGGTTACAATGAGCAGTTCTTC.

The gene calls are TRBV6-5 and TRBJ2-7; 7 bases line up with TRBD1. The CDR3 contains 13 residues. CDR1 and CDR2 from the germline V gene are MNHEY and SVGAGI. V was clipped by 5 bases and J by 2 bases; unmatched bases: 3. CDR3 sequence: CASSPGTAYEQYF. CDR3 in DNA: TGTGCCAGCAGTCCCGGGACAGCCTACGAGCAGTACTTC.

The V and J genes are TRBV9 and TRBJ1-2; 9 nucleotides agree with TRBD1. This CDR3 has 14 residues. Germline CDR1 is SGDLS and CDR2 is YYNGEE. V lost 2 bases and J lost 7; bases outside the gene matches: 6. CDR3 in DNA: TGTGCCAGCAGCGTCTCACAGGGGGCGCTTGGCTACACCTTC. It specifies CASSVSQGALGYTF. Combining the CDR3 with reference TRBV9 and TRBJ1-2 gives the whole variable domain DSGVTQTPKHLITATGQRVTLRCSPRSGDLSVYWYQQSLDQGLQFLIQYYNGEERAKGNILERFSAQQFPDLHSELNLSSLELGDSALYFCASSVSQGALGYTFGSGTRLTVV.

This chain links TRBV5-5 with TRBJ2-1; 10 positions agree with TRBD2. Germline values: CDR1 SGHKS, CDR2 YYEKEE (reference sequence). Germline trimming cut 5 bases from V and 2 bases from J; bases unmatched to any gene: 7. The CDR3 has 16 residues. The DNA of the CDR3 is TGTGCCAGCAGGATTCGGACTAGCGGCCCCTACAATGAGCAGTTCTTC. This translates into CASRIRTSGPYNEQFF.

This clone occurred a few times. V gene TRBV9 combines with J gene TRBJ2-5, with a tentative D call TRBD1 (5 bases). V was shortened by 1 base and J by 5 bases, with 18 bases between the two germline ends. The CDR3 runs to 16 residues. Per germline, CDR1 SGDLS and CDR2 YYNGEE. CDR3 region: CASSVTGWGDWETQYF. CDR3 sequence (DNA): TGTGCCAGCAGCGTAACAGGATGGGGTGACTGGGAGACCCAGTACTTC. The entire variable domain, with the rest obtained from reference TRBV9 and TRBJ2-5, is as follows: DSGVTQTPKHLITATGQRVTLRCSPRSGDLSVYWYQQSLDQGLQFLIQYYNGEERAKGNILERFSAQQFPDLHSELNLSSLELGDSALYFCASSVTGWGDWETQYFGPGTRLLVL.

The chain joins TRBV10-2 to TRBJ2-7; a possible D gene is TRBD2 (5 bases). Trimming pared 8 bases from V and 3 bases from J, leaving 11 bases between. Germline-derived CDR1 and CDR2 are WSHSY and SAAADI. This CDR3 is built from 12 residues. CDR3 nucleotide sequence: TGCGCCAGCCTAGGAGGCGGCTACGAGCAGTACTTC. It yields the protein CASLGGGYEQYF.

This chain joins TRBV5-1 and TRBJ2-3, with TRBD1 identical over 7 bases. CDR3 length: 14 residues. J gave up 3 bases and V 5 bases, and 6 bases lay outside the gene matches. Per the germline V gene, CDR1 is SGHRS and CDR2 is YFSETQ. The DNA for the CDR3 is TGCGCCAGCAGGATAAAGGGACAGACAGATACGCAGTATTTT. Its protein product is CASRIKGQTDTQYF. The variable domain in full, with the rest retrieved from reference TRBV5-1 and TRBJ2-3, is KAGVTQTPRYLIKTRGQQVTLSCSPISGHRSVSWYQQTPGQGLQFLFEYFSETQRNKGNFPGRFSGRQFSNSRSEMNVSTLELGDSALYLCASRIKGQTDTQYFGPGTRLTVL.

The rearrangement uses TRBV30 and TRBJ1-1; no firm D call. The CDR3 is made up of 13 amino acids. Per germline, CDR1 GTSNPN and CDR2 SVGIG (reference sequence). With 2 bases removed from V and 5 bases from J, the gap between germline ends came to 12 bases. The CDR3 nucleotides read TGTGCCTGGAGTAACAAGGGAGGGACTGAAGCTTTCTTT. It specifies CAWSNKGGTEAFF. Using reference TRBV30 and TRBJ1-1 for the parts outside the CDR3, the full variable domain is SQTIHQWPATLVQPVGSPLSLECTVEGTSNPNLYWYRQAAGRGLQLLFYSVGIGQISSEVPQNLSASRPQDRQFILSSKKLLLSDSGFYLCAWSNKGGTEAFFGQGTRLTVV.

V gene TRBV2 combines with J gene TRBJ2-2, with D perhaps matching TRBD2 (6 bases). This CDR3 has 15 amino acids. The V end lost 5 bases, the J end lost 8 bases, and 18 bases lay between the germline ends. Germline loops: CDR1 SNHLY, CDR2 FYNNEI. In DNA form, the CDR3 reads TGTGCCAGCAGTCTTTGGGACTTTCCGGGAGGGGAGCTGTTTTTT. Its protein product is CASSLWDFPGGELFF.

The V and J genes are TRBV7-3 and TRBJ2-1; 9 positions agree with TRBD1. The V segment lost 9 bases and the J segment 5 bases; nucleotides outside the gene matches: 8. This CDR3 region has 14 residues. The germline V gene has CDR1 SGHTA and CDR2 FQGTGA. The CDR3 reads CASKQGAGNNEQFF. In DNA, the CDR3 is TGTGCCAGTAAACAGGGGGCTGGTAACAATGAGCAGTTCTTC.